Following are 15 T cell receptor beta chains from one sample sequenced in a study of shared clonotypes between healthy human individuals. Repertoires were generated with immunoSEQ multiplex PCR, while TCRdb's copy carries only in-frame clones and drops some. Altogether some 2,500,000 clones are present, 92% being singletons, with the ten largest covering 0.37%. Sequencing was done on a sample of naive CD4+ T cells from PBMCs. Stated subset: CD45RA+ positively selected. The receptors were sampled from a man between 18 and 29 years old in good health. Some clones in this sample may be carry-over from other donors' samples.

Of note for this clone: Within the sample, other DNA sequences also encode this same CDR3. The V gene is TRBV28, the J gene TRBJ2-7; D perhaps matches TRBD1 (5 bases). The V end was cut by 5 bases, the J end by 2 bases, with 13 bases between. The germline gives CDR1 MDHEN, CDR2 SYDVKM. The CDR3 spans 14 residues. The CDR3 reads CASSLQGRAYEQYF. The CDR3 DNA reads as TGTGCCAGCAGTCTTCAGGGTAGGGCCTACGAGCAGTACTTC.

The V gene is TRBV5-5, the J gene TRBJ1-2; TRBD1 is a possible D gene (6 bases). The CDR3 consists of 12 residues. Germline values: CDR1 SGHKS, CDR2 YYEKEE (reference sequence). Trimming took 2 bases from V and 9 from J, leaving 11 bases between them. The CDR3 DNA follows: TGTGCCAGCAGCTTCGACAGGTTGAGCTACACCTTC. It codes for CASSFDRLSYTF.

On this clone: Other DNA sequences of this sample code for an identical CDR3. The chain has TRBV5-1 and TRBJ1-2, with TRBD1 as a possible D gene (6 bases). Germline CDR1 is SGHRS and CDR2 is YFSETQ. Trimming cost V 2 bases and J 4 bases, with 9 bases left between them. This CDR3 comprises 13 residues. The CDR3 DNA follows: TGCGCCAGCAGCTTAGGGGGGTCCTATGGCTACACCTTC. It yields the protein CASSLGGSYGYTF.

The CDR3 region is CASSYQDGVGETQYF. For the CDR3, the DNA is TGCGCCAGCAGCTACCAGGACGGGGTTGGGGAGACCCAGTACTTC. The chain uses TRBV5-1 and TRBJ2-5, with D maybe TRBD2 (5 bases). Trimming left V 3 bases short and J 5 bases short, with 17 bases between. Germline-derived CDR1 and CDR2 are SGHRS and YFSETQ. The CDR3 runs 15 residues.

The chain combines TRBV9 with TRBJ2-3, with 7 bases lining up with TRBD2. Germline CDR1 SGDLS, CDR2 YYNGEE. The CDR3 runs 13 residues. After removal of 1 base from V and 8 bases from J, the junction contained 4 bases not matched to a gene. The CDR3 sequence is CASSVPGGGTQYF. The DNA of the CDR3 is TGTGCCAGCAGCGTACCGGGGGGTGGTACGCAGTATTTT.

The genes are TRBV4-2 and TRBJ2-1, with a possible D match to TRBD2 (5 bases). The V gene lost 0 bases and the J gene lost 0 bases, with 18 bases spanning the gap. The CDR3 is made up of 19 amino acids. The germline V gene has CDR1 LGHNA and CDR2 YNFKEQ. The CDR3 spells CASSQDLTRASRSYNEQFF. The CDR3, as DNA: TGTGCCAGCAGCCAAGATCTCACCCGCGCTAGCCGCTCCTACAATGAGCAGTTCTTC.

Turning to this clone: Other DNA sequences of this sample code for an identical CDR3. The chain employs TRBV5-1 and TRBJ2-3, with TRBD2 identical over 7 bases. V lost 0 bases to trimming and J lost 0 bases; unmatched junction nucleotides: 4. The CDR3 length is 16 residues. Germline CDR1 is SGHRS and CDR2 is YFSETQ. CDR3 in amino acids: CASSLASGGSTDTQYF. The CDR3 region has the DNA TGCGCCAGCAGCTTGGCCTCGGGGGGAAGCACAGATACGCAGTATTTT.

The CDR3 DNA reads TGTGCCAGCAGACCCGGGGGATCTGGGGCCAACGTCCTGACTTTC. Its translation is CASRPGGSGANVLTF. This chain uses TRBV6-4 with TRBJ2-6; weak D call: TRBD2 (6 bases). Per germline, CDR1 MRHNA and CDR2 SNTAGT. V lost 6 bases and J lost 1, with 10 bases in between. This CDR3 is built from 15 residues.

As to this clone: Other DNA sequences of this sample code for an identical CDR3. This rearrangement joins TRBV28 to TRBJ2-7; D call uncertain. CDR1 is MDHEN, CDR2 SYDVKM, per germline. V was clipped by 4 bases and J by 2 bases, with 6 bases between them. The CDR3 contains 12 residues. CDR3 in DNA: TGTGCCAGCAGTTCCTCCCCCTACGAGCAGTACTTC. Encoded protein: CASSSSPYEQYF.

A note on this clone: The sample has other DNA sequences that encode this CDR3 too. This chain links TRBV18 with TRBJ1-3; maybe TRBD1 (5 bases). The CDR3 extends over 15 amino acids. Between the trimmed V and J ends, which lost 3 bases and 4 bases, there was a span of 13 bases. Per the germline V gene, CDR1 is KGHSH and CDR2 is LQKENI. This CDR3 reads CASSPPGGSGNTIYF. DNA for the CDR3: TGTGCCAGCTCACCCCCCGGGGGGTCCGGAAACACCATATATTTT. Using reference TRBV18 and TRBJ1-3 for the parts outside the CDR3, the full variable domain is NAGVMQNPRHLVRRRGQEARLRCSPMKGHSHVYWYRQLPEEGLKFMVYLQKENIIDESGMPKERFSAEFPKEGPSILRIQQVVRGDSAAYFCASSPPGGSGNTIYFGEGSWLTVV.

V is TRBV28 and J is TRBJ2-5; D assignment may be TRBD1 or TRBD2 (5 bases each). CDR3 length equals 15 residues. V was shortened by 5 bases and J by 4 bases, with 17 bases between the two germline ends. The V gene's germline CDR1 is MDHEN and CDR2 SYDVKM. The CDR3 DNA reads as TGTGCCAGCAGTCCTTCGGGGACGGGACCAGAGACCCAGTACTTC. Translating it yields CASSPSGTGPETQYF.

The chain has TRBV7-2 and TRBJ1-1; a weak D match, TRBD1 (6 bases). The germline CDR1 and CDR2 sequences are SGHTA and FQGNSA. Trimming took off 4 bases at V and 0 bases at J, with 12 bases between the two ends. This CDR3 comprises 15 residues. This CDR3 reads CASSSRTVMNTEAFF. The CDR3 nucleotides read TGTGCCAGCAGCTCTCGGACAGTGATGAACACTGAAGCTTTCTTT.

Here the CDR3 reads CASSRYTGEEETQYF. In DNA form, the CDR3 reads TGCGCCAGCAGCCGGTACACAGGAGAAGAAGAGACCCAGTACTTC. The chain uses TRBV4-1 and TRBJ2-5, with D perhaps TRBD1 (5 bases). This CDR3 has 15 amino acids. V was trimmed by 4 bases and J by 3 bases, leaving 15 bases between them. Germline-derived CDR1 and CDR2 are MGHRA and YSYEKL.

This sequence joins TRBV7-2 and TRBJ2-1; a possible D gene is TRBD2 (7 bases). CDR1 and CDR2 from the germline V gene are SGHTA and FQGNSA. The V end lost 5 bases, the J end lost 12 bases, and 20 bases lay between the germline ends. This CDR3 is 14 amino acids long. The CDR3: CASSPIGGGWWQFF. Written as DNA, the CDR3 is TGTGCCAGCAGCCCTATAGGGGGGGGGTGGTGGCAGTTCTTC. Filled out from reference TRBV7-2 and TRBJ2-1, the complete variable domain reads GAGVSQSPSNKVTEKGKDVELRCDPISGHTALYWYRQSLGQGLEFLIYFQGNSAPDKSGLPSDRFSAERTGGSVSTLTIQRTQQEDSAVYLCASSPIGGGWWQFFGPGTRLTVL.

This clone was recorded once. The rearrangement joins TRBV6-1 to TRBJ2-7, with D possibly matching TRBD2 (6 bases). Germline values: CDR1 MNHNS, CDR2 SASEGT. The length of the CDR3 is 11 residues. The CDR3 DNA is TGTGCTACGGGGGTTAGGTACGAGCAGTACTTC. Translation gives CATGVRYEQYF.